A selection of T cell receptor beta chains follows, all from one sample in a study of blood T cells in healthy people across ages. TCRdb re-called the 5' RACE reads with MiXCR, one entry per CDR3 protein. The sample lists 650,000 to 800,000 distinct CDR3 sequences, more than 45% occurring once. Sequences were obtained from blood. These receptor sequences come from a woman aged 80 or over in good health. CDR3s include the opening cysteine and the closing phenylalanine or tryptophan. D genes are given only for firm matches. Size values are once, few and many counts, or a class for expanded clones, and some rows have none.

CDR3aa: CASSLPTSGGSYNEQFF
CDR3nt: TGCGCCAGCAGCCTCCCGACTAGCGGGGGCTCCTACAATGAGCAGTTCTTC
d_gene: TRBD2
abundance: .
v_gene: TRBV5-1
j_gene: TRBJ2-1

CDR3aa: CASTFGPGQNEQYF
CDR3nt: TGTGCCAGCACCTTCGGCCCCGGGCAAAATGAGCAGTACTTC
d_gene: .
abundance: .
v_gene: TRBV28
j_gene: TRBJ2-7

CDR3aa: CASSLLGGTTGELFF
CDR3nt: TGTGCCAGCAGCTTATTGGGGGGGACCACCGGGGAGCTGTTTTTT
d_gene: TRBD2
abundance: once
v_gene: TRBV7-2
j_gene: TRBJ2-2

CDR3aa: CASSADSGYGYTF
CDR3nt: TGCGCCAGCAGCGCGGACTCGGGGTATGGCTACACCTTC
d_gene: .
abundance: .
v_gene: TRBV5-1
j_gene: TRBJ1-2

CDR3aa: CASSSVSPGMETQYF
CDR3nt: TGTGCCAGCAGTTCTGTGAGTCCCGGGATGGAGACCCAGTACTTC
d_gene: .
abundance: .
v_gene: TRBV6-5
j_gene: TRBJ2-5

CDR3aa: CASYSGTNTDTQYF
CDR3nt: TGTGCCAGCTACTCCGGGACCAACACAGATACGCAGTATTTT
d_gene: .
abundance: .
v_gene: TRBV6-5
j_gene: TRBJ2-3

CDR3aa: CASSPRRLDSSYEQYF
CDR3nt: TGTGCCAGCAGCCCTAGGCGACTTGACAGCTCCTACGAGCAGTACTTC
d_gene: .
abundance: .
v_gene: TRBV7-8
j_gene: TRBJ2-7

CDR3aa: CASTLTSGGFTDTQYF
CDR3nt: TGTGCCAGCACCCTCACTAGCGGGGGCTTCACAGATACGCAGTATTTT
d_gene: TRBD2
abundance: .
v_gene: TRBV7-9
j_gene: TRBJ2-3

CDR3aa: CASSPSLTGDQPQHF
CDR3nt: TGTGCCAGCAGTCCTTCTTTGACAGGGGATCAGCCCCAGCATTTT
d_gene: TRBD1
abundance: .
v_gene: TRBV6-5
j_gene: TRBJ1-5

CDR3aa: CASSPGLAVAYEQYF
CDR3nt: TGTGCCAGCAGCCCTGGACTAGCGGTTGCCTACGAGCAGTACTTC
d_gene: TRBD2
abundance: many
v_gene: TRBV7-9
j_gene: TRBJ2-7

CDR3aa: CSARNYRDQPQHF
CDR3nt: TGCAGTGCTAGAAATTACCGGGATCAGCCCCAGCATTTT
d_gene: .
abundance: .
v_gene: TRBV20-1
j_gene: TRBJ1-5

CDR3aa: CASSRPDNEQFF
CDR3nt: TGTGCCAGCAGCCGCCCCGACAATGAGCAGTTCTTC
d_gene: .
abundance: many
v_gene: TRBV3-1
j_gene: TRBJ2-1

CDR3aa: CSVREMIGGNEQYF
CDR3nt: TGCAGTGTTAGAGAGATGATAGGTGGGAACGAGCAGTACTTC
d_gene: .
abundance: .
v_gene: TRBV20-1
j_gene: TRBJ2-7

CDR3aa: CASSLTEQGWGGYTF
CDR3nt: TGTGCCAGCAGTTTGACCGAGCAGGGGTGGGGTGGCTACACCTTC
d_gene: .
abundance: few
v_gene: TRBV12-3/TRBV12-4
j_gene: TRBJ1-2

CDR3aa: CALPFLVGWGATYGYTF
CDR3nt: TGTGCCCTCCCGTTTTTAGTTGGGTGGGGGGCCACGTATGGCTACACCTTC
d_gene: .
abundance: few
v_gene: TRBV11-2
j_gene: TRBJ1-2

CDR3aa: CASSIGQSSYEQYF
CDR3nt: TGTGCCAGCAGCATCGGACAAAGCTCCTACGAGCAGTACTTC
d_gene: .
abundance: many
v_gene: TRBV12-3/TRBV12-4
j_gene: TRBJ2-7

CDR3aa: CASSPLGQGSTEAFF
CDR3nt: TGTGCCAGCAGCCCCCTCGGACAGGGTAGCACTGAAGCTTTCTTT
d_gene: TRBD1
abundance: .
v_gene: TRBV12-3/TRBV12-4
j_gene: TRBJ1-1